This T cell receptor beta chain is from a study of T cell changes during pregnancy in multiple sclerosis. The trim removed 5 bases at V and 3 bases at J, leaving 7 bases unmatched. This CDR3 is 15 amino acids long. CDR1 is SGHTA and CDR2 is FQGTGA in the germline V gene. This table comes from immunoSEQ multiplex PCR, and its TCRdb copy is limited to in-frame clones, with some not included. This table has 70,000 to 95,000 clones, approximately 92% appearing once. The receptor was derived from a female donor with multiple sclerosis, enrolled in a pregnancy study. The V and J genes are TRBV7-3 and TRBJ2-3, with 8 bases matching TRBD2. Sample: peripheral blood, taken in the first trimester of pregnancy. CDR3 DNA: TGTGCCAGCAGCCTTAGGGGCGGGGGGACAGATACGCAGTATTTT. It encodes CASSLRGGGTDTQYF.